This entry concerns a single T cell receptor (beta chain). The CDR3 is made up of 14 amino acids. The germline CDR1 and CDR2 sequences are DFQATT and SNEGSKA (reference sequence). The V gene end was trimmed by 5 bases and the J gene end by 3 bases; junction bases not matched to a gene: 6. Diagnosis rested on symptoms, serum thyroxine and TRAb, thyroid ultrasound, and orbital computed tomography. From RNA transcripts, TCR beta CDR3 regions were amplified. During a first-round RT-PCR of the TCR CDR3, the HTBI primer set was used. TCRdb reanalysed the multiplex PCR reads using MiXCR and keeps one entry per CDR3 protein. This sample carries approximately 640,000 distinct CDR3 sequences, about 45% of them seen once, and the ten largest clones take about 7.7%. The sample originates from a study of T cells in Graves' hyperthyroidism and ophthalmopathy.

J is TRBJ1-4 and V is TRBV20-1; 7 bases map to TRBD1. Specimen: peripheral blood or thyroid tissue (not recorded which). The TCR comes from an adult man with Graves' disease, either hyperthyroidism or ophthalmopathy (not recorded which). The CDR3 DNA follows: TGCAGTGCTGAAGAGGGGGCGGCTAATGAAAAACTGTTTTTT. It is translated as CSAEEGAANEKLFF.